This T cell receptor (beta chain) was recorded in a study of early T cells in non-severe SARS-CoV-2 infection. About the research overall: With bulk RNA from unsorted whole blood as input, sequencing yielded unpaired chains.

Overall study findings and caveats: VDJdb matching skewed toward anti-spike CD8 responses, missing private and CD4 specificities.

Germline V gene data show CDR1 as SGHTA and CDR2 as FQGNSA. The J segment lost 5 bases and the V segment lost 4 bases, leaving 8 bases of the junction unmatched. The CDR3 runs to 16 residues. On this clonotype: Its antigen is undetermined.

The TCR library protocol attached unique molecular identifiers to the individual cDNA molecules. TCRdb passed the 5' RACE reads through MiXCR, listing each CDR3 protein once. The sample consists of 45,000 to 65,000 distinct CDR3 sequences, about 9.1% of them appearing once. The chain joins TRBV7-2 to TRBJ2-1; TRBD2 matches at 10 bases. The sequencing input was whole blood. The receptor was isolated from an adult who was a healthcare worker with PCR-confirmed SARS-CoV-2 infection or an uninfected control (not recorded which). The CDR3 spells CASSSTPGTSDNEQFF. The CDR3 nucleotides read TGTGCCAGCAGCTCTACACCCGGGACTAGCGACAATGAGCAGTTCTTC.